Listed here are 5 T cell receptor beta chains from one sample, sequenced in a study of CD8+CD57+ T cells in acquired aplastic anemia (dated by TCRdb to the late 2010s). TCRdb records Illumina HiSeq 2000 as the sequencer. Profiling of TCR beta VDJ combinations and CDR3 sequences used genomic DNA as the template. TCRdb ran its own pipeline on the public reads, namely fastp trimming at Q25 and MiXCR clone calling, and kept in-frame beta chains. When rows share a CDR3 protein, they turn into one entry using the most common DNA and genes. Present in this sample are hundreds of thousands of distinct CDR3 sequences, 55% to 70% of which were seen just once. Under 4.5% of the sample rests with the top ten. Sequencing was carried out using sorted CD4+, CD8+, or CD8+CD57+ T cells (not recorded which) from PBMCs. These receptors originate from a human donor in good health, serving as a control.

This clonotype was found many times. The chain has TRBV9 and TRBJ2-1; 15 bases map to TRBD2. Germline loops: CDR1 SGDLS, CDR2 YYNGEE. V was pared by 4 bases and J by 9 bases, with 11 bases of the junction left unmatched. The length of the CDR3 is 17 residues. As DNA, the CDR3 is TGTGCCAGCAGCTCTCCCGAGGGACTAGCGGGGGGAGTTGAGCAGTTCTTC. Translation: CASSSPEGLAGGVEQFF.

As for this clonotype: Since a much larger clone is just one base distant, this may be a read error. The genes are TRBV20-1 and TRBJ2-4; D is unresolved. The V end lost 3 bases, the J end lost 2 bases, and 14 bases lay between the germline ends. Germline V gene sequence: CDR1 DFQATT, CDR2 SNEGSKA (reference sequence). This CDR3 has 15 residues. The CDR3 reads CSARAGKVTKNIQYF. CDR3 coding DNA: TGCAGTGCTAGGGCCGGAAAGGTTACCAAAAACATTCAGTACTTC.

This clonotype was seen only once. CDR3 region: CASSQERGSPYEQYF. CDR3 sequence (DNA): TGCGCCAGCAGCCAGGAGCGGGGGTCACCCTACGAGCAGTACTTC. The chain carries TRBV4-3 and TRBJ2-7, with TRBD2 matching over 8 bases. J gave up 2 bases and V 3 bases, and 6 bases lay outside the gene matches. Germline assignment: CDR1 LGHNA and CDR2 YSLEER. The CDR3 contains 15 residues.

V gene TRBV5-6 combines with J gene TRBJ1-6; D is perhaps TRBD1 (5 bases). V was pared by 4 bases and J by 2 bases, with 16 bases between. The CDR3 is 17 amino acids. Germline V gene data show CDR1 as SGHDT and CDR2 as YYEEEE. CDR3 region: CASSPGRRTAYNSPLHF. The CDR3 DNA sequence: TGTGCCAGCAGCCCGGGACGGAGAACCGCCTATAATTCACCCCTCCACTTT.

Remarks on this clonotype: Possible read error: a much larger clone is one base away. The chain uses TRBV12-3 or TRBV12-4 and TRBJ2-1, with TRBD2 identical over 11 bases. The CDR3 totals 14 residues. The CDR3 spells CASVSGGAFNERFF. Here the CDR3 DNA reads TGTGCCAGCGTTAGCGGGGGGGCCTTCAATGAGCGGTTCTTC.